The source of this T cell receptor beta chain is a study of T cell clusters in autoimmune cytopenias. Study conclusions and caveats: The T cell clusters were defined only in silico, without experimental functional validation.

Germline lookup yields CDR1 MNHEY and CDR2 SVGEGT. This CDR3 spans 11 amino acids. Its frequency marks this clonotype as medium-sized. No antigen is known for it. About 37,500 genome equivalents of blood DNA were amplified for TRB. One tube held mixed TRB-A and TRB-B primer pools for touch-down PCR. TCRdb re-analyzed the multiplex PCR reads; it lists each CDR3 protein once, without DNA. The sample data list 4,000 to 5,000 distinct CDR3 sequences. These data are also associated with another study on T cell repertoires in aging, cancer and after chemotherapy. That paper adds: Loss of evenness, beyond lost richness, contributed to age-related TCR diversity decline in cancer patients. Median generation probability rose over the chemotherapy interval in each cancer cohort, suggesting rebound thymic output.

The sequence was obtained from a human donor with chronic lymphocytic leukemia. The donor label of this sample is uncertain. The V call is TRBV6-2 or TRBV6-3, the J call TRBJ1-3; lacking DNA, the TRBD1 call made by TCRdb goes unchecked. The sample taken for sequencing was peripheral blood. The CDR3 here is CATGGGNTIYF.